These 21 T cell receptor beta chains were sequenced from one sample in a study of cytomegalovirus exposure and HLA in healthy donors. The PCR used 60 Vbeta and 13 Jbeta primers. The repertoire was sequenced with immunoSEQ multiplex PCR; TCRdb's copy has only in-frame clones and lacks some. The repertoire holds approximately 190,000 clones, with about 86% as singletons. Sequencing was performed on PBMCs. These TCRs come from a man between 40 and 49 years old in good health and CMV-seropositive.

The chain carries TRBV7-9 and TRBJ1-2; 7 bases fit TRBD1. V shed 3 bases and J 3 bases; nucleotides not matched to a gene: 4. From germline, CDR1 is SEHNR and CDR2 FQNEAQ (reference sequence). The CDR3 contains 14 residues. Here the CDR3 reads CASSFDRDYYGYTF. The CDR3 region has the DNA TGTGCCAGCAGCTTCGACAGGGACTACTATGGCTACACCTTC.

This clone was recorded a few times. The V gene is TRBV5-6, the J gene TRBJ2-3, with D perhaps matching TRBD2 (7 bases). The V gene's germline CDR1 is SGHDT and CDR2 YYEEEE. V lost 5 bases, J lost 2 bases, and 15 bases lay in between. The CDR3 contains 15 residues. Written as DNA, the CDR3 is TGTGCCAGCAGGCCACACGGGGGGCTCACAGATACGCAGTATTTT. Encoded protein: CASRPHGGLTDTQYF.

The CDR3 DNA reads TGTGCCAGCCAAACTACAGGGACTGGCTACACCTTC. This gives the protein CASQTTGTGYTF. The rearrangement links TRBV6-5 to TRBJ1-2; D may be TRBD1 (6 bases). The germline CDR1 and CDR2 sequences are MNHEY and SVGAGI. CDR3 length equals 12 residues. The germline V and J ends were trimmed by 8 bases and 7 bases, with 14 bases remaining between them.

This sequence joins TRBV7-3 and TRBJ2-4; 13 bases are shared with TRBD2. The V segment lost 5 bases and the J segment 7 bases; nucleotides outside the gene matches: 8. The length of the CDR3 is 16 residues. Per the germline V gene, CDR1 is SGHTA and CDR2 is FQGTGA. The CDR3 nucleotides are TGTGCCAGCAGCCCCGGACTAGCGGGAGTCGGGAACATTCAGTACTTC. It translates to CASSPGLAGVGNIQYF.

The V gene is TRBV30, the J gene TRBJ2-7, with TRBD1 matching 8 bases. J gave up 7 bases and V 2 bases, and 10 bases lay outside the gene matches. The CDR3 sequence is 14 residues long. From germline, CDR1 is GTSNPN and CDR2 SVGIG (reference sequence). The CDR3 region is CAWSSLQGAWEQYF. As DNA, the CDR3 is TGTGCCTGGAGTAGTCTGCAGGGGGCGTGGGAGCAGTACTTC.

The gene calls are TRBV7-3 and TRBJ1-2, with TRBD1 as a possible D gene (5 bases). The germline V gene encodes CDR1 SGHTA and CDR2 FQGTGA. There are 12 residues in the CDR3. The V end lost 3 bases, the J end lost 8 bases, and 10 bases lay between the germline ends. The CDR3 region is CASSLGGGGYTF. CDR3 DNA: TGTGCCAGCAGCTTGGGGGGGGGAGGCTACACCTTC.

Written as DNA, the CDR3 is TGTGCCAGCAGTTTAGTTACAGGGGTCAATCAGCCCCAGCATTTT. It codes for CASSLVTGVNQPQHF. The chain joins TRBV27 to TRBJ1-5; 7 bases align to TRBD1. The junction had 4 bases not matched to a gene; V was cut back by 2 bases and J by 3 bases. The length of the CDR3 is 15 residues. Germline loops: CDR1 MNHEY, CDR2 SMNVEV (reference sequence).

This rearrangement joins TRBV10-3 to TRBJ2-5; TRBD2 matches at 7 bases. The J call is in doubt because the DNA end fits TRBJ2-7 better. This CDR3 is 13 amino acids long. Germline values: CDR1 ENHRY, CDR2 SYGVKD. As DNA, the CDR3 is TGTGCCATCAGTGCTAGCGGCTCCTACGAGCAGTACTTC. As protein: CAISASGSYEQYF.

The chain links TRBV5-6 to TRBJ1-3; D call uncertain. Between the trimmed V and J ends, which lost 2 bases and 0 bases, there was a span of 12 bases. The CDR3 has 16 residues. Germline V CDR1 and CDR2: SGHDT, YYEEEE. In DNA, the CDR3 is TGTGCCAGCAGCTTAAATCTTGGCCGCTCTGGAAACACCATATATTTT. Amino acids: CASSLNLGRSGNTIYF. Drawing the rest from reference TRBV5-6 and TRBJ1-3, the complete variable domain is DAGVTQSPTHLIKTRGQQVTLRCSPKSGHDTVSWYQQALGQGPQFIFQYYEEEERQRGNFPDRFSGHQFPNYSSELNVNALLLGDSALYLCASSLNLGRSGNTIYFGEGSWLTVV.

The DNA for the CDR3 is TGTGCCAGCAGTGGCGATCAGCCCCAGCATTTT. Residues: CASSGDQPQHF. This rearrangement joins TRBV6-1 to TRBJ1-5; D not resolved. V was cut by 4 bases and J by 5 bases, with 3 bases left in between. In germline, CDR1 is MNHNS, CDR2 SASEGT. The CDR3 loop spans 11 amino acids.

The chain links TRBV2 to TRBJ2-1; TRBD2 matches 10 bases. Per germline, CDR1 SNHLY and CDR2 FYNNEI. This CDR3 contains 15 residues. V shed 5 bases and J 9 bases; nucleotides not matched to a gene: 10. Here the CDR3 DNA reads TGTGCCAGCAGTTCTCTGACTAGCGGGTGGGCTGAGCAGTTCTTC. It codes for CASSSLTSGWAEQFF.

CDR3 nucleotides: TGTGCCAGCAGCGAACAGGGGGTCCGGAACACCGGGGAGCTGTTTTTT. Translation: CASSEQGVRNTGELFF. This chain links TRBV7-7 with TRBJ2-2, with 8 bases that match TRBD1. The junction had 6 bases not matched to a gene; V was cut back by 5 bases and J by 1 base. CDR1 SSHAT and CDR2 FNYEAQ come from the germline V gene (reference sequence). The CDR3 sequence is 16 residues long.

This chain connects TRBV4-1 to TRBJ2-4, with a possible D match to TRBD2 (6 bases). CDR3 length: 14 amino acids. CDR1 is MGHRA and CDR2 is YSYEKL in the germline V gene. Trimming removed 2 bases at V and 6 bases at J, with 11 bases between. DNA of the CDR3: TGCGCCAGCAGCCAATGGGACGGGAGAAACATTCAGTACTTC. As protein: CASSQWDGRNIQYF.

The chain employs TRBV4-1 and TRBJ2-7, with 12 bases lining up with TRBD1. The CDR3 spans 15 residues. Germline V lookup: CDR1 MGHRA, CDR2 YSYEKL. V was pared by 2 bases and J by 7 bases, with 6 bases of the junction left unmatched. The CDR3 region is CASSQQGQGAGEQYF. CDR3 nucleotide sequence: TGCGCCAGCAGCCAACAGGGACAGGGGGCGGGTGAGCAGTACTTC.

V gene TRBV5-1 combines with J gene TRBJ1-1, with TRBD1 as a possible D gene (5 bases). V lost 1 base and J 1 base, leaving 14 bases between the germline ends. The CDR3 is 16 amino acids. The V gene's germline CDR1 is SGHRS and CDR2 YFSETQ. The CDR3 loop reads CASSLLGGSQNTEAFF. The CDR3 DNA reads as TGCGCCAGCAGCTTGCTGGGGGGGTCCCAGAACACTGAAGCTTTCTTT.

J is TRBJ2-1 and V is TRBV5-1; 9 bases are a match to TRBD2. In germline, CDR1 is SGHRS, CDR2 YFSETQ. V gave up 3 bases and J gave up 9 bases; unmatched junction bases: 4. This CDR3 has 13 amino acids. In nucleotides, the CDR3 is TGCGCCAGCAGCTCGCTGACTAGCGGTGAGCAGTTCTTC. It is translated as CASSSLTSGEQFF.

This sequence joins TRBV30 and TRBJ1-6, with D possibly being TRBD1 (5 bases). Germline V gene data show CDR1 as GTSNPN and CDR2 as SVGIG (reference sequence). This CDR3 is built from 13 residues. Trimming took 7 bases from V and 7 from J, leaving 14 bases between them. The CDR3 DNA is TGTGCCTACGAGACAGCTGGGAATTCACCCCTCCACTTT. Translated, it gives CAYETAGNSPLHF.

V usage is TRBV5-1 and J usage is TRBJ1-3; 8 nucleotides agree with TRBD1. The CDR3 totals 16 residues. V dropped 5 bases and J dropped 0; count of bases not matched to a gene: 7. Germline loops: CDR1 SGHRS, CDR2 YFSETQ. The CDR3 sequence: CASSPRGPSSGNTIYF. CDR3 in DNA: TGCGCCAGCAGTCCCAGGGGGCCCAGCTCTGGAAACACCATATATTTT. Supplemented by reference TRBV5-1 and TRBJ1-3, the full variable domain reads KAGVTQTPRYLIKTRGQQVTLSCSPISGHRSVSWYQQTPGQGLQFLFEYFSETQRNKGNFPGRFSGRQFSNSRSEMNVSTLELGDSALYLCASSPRGPSSGNTIYFGEGSWLTVV.

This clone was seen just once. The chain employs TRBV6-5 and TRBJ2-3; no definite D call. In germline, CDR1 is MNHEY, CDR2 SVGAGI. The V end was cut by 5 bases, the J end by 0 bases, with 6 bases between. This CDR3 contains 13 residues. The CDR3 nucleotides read TGTGCCAGCAGTGAGTGGAGCACAGATACGCAGTATTTT. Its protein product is CASSEWSTDTQYF.

DNA for the CDR3: TGTGCCAGCAGTTACCTAGCGGGAGCGACAGATACGCAGTATTTT. Protein product: CASSYLAGATDTQYF. The V gene is TRBV6-6, the J gene TRBJ2-3, with 10 positions matching TRBD2. The CDR3 spans 15 residues. Germline assignment: CDR1 MNHNY and CDR2 SVGAGI (reference sequence). V shed 2 bases, J shed 3 bases, and the junction held 2 bases outside the gene matches.

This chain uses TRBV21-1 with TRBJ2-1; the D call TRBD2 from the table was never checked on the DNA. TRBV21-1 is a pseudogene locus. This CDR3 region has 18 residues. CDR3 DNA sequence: TGTGCCAGCAACTTGGTTAGCGGGAGGGCCCACTCCTACAATGAGCAGTTCTTC. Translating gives CASNLVSGRAHSYNEQFF.